This TCR beta chain appears in the sequencing data of a study of cytotoxic CD8 clonotypes in ibrutinib-treated CLL (dated by TCRdb to 2020 to 2022). General notes on the study: The cohort was composed of 10 to 11 relapsed/refractory and roughly 15 treatment-naive patients; IGHV unmutated status was identified in around 17 patients. Of the approximately 87 people in the trial, about 27 had longitudinal samples available. On average, each sample had some 260,000 productive templates and more than 75,000 productive rearrangements. Cryopreserved peripheral blood mononuclear cells were obtained prior to treatment, at the time of response, and at either disease progression or sustained remission. Samples at response were collected after a median of roughly twelve months of treatment, with a range of 6 to 36 months. Responses were partial in roughly 24 patients and complete in 2; after median around 72 months follow-up, about 14 stayed in remission and about twelve progressed.

CDR1 and CDR2 (MNHEY, SMNVEV) derive from the germline V gene (reference sequence). The junction carries 11 bases between V and J, which are trimmed by 5 bases and 4 bases respectively. The CDR3 numbers 13 residues from cysteine through phenylalanine. Solely the CDR3 DNA is kept, with 39 bases framed from the first base. A MiSeq instrument was used for deep resolution sequencing, which targeted depths ranging from 1 in 1 million up to 1 in 200,000 T cells, with coverage averaging 10x for each clonotype. The immunoSEQ hsTCRB Kit was used to generate the TCR beta libraries. For the original study's pipeline: ImmunoSEQ Data Assistant and ImmunoSEQ Analyzer were used for data analysis, and V, D and J genes were assigned according to IMGT definitions. Clonality, with values ranging from 0 to 1, was calculated as one minus the normalized Shannon entropy of productive rearrangement frequencies. Only overrepresented clonotypes making up at least 0.05% of each patient's repertoire were included in the public clonotype analysis. Repertoires from some twelve age-matched healthy donors in immuneACCESS were used as clonality controls. Sourced from immuneACCESS, this table was stored by TCRdb with only in-frame sequences that have V and J called. A share of the clones is absent; for the studies checked, an unresolved V gene accounts for under half, and the remainder has no known explanation. V, J and clone size were drawn from that table, and D and trimming were deduced from the DNA. Recorded for this sample are some 300,000 clones; just under 80% of them occurred a single time. Under 8.5% of the sample rests with the top ten.

For TCR beta library preparation, around 2 micrograms of genomic DNA were isolated from cryopreserved PBMCs. Longitudinal blood samples from CLL patients receiving ibrutinib monotherapy were subjected to high-throughput TCR beta sequencing. Patients were enrolled in a phase 2 open-label single-center ibrutinib monotherapy trial. Findings and caveats that apply to the study as a whole: An increase in clonality was observed at ibrutinib response, with clonality remaining stable during sustained remission and falling back toward baseline at progression. Sustained-remission and progressing patients did not have matched sampling times, and lymph node repertoires were not examined. Public clonotypes were rare and either contracted or stayed stable during treatment, and the rise in clonality at ibrutinib response reflected the expansion of private clonotypes. Baseline clonality exceeded that of age-matched healthy donors and correlated strongly with circulating CD8+ T-cell counts.

This clone has more than one count but fewer than ten. No cognate antigen has been identified for it. No qualities accompany the bases; no much larger clone lies one base away. The sequence was collected from a human donor with chronic lymphocytic leukemia. The specimen comprised PBMCs, sampled before ibrutinib treatment. Recombination connected TRBV27 to TRBJ2-5; the D gene is perhaps TRBD2, from 6 matching bases. The DNA is TGTGCCAGCAGTGCAAGGGGAGGAGAGACCCAGTACTTC. Its coded protein is CASSARGGETQYF.